This record concerns one T cell receptor beta chain sequence. Authors' methods: Amplified reference gene primers provided the basis for estimating nucleated cell counts. Produced via immunoSEQ multiplex PCR; TCRdb's table is partial and in-frame only. That table furnishes V, J and clone size, whereas the DNA furnished D and trimming. Among around 380,000 clones listed, roughly four fifths were seen once. This record comes from a study of blood T cell repertoires in COVID-19. Study summary: T cells, B-cell-depleted T cells, or PBMCs provided the cDNA or gDNA that served as material.

Trimming removed 5 bases from V and 2 bases from J; junction bases left unmatched: 5. Germline V gene sequence: CDR1 SGHTA, CDR2 FQGNSA. The CDR3 is made up of 14 amino acids. The sequence was obtained from a human donor with acute or convalescent COVID-19. The donor label of this sample is uncertain. The chain joins TRBV7-2 to TRBJ2-7, with TRBD1 matching over 8 bases. The sample comprised peripheral blood. This CDR3 reads CASSQQQGAYEQYF. The CDR3 nucleotides are TGTGCCAGCAGCCAACAACAGGGGGCCTACGAGCAGTACTTC. Drawing the rest from reference TRBV7-2 and TRBJ2-7, the complete variable domain is GAGVSQSPSNKVTEKGKDVELRCDPISGHTALYWYRQSLGQGLEFLIYFQGNSAPDKSGLPSDRFSAERTGGSVSTLTIQRTQQEDSAVYLCASSQQQGAYEQYFGPGTRLTVT.